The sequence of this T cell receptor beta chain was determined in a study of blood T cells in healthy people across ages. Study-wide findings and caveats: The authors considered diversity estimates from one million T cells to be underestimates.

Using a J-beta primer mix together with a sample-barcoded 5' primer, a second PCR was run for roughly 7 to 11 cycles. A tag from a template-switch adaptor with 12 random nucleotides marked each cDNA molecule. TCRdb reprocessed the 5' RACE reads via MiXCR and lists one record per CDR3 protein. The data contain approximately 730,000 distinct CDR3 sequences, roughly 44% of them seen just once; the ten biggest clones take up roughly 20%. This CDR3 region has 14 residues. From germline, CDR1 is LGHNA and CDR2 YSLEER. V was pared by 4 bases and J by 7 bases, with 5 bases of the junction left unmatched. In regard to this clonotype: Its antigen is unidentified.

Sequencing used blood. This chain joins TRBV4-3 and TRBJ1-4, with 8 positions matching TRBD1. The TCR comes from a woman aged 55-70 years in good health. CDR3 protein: CASSPGGSVEKLFF. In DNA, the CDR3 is TGCGCCAGCAGCCCAGGGGGCTCGGTTGAAAAACTGTTTTTT.